This passage covers 20 T cell receptor beta chains from one sample sequenced in a study of early T cells in non-severe SARS-CoV-2 infection (dated by TCRdb to 2020 to 2022). Preparation of the library involved 5' RACE. Reads for this sample came from a NextSeq 500. TCRdb's own reprocessing of the public reads used fastp at Q25 and MiXCR and kept productive beta chains. Every entry covers one CDR3 protein and lists the most common genes and DNA from its rows. The sample table records roughly 61,000 distinct CDR3 sequences; roughly a tenth of these occur just once. 1.7% of the sample is taken by the ten largest. Sequenced sample: whole blood. These receptors were collected from an adult who was a healthcare worker with PCR-confirmed SARS-CoV-2 infection or an uninfected control (not recorded which).

This clonotype was detected many times. This chain connects TRBV7-3 to TRBJ2-2, with 7 nucleotides matching TRBD1. Looked up from germline, CDR1 is SGHTA and CDR2 is FQGTGA. The J segment lost 5 bases and the V segment lost 2 bases, leaving 5 bases of the junction unmatched. This CDR3 contains 15 residues. CDR3 region: CASSLSGQRTGELFF. CDR3 nucleotides: TGTGCCAGCAGCTTATCGGGACAGAGAACCGGGGAGCTGTTTTTT.

This clonotype was seen ten or more times. The CDR3 coding sequence is TGTGCCAGCAGTGAGGGGCCGGTCACCGGGGAGCTGTTTTTT. Its translation: CASSEGPVTGELFF. The chain employs TRBV6-6 and TRBJ2-2; D tentatively fits TRBD1 or TRBD2 (5 bases each). CDR1 is MNHNY, CDR2 SVGAGI, per germline (reference sequence). V was shortened by 5 bases and J by 4 bases, with 11 bases between the two germline ends. There are 14 residues in the CDR3.

The chain employs TRBV5-1 and TRBJ1-1; no clear D gene. From germline, CDR1 is SGHRS and CDR2 YFSETQ. The CDR3 is 14 residues long. The V end lost 4 bases, the J end lost 1 base, and 11 bases lay between the germline ends. The CDR3 DNA is TGCGCCAGCAGCCCCGGAAGTACGAACACTGAAGCTTTCTTT. Translation gives CASSPGSTNTEAFF.

In its sample, this clonotype was seen many times. The chain has TRBV20-1 and TRBJ1-2; D is ambiguous. The CDR3 spans 11 residues. V gave up 0 bases and J gave up 4 bases, with 3 bases separating them. Germline V gives CDR1 DFQATT, CDR2 SNEGSKA (reference sequence). CDR3 sequence: CSARDSYGYTF. The CDR3 region has the DNA TGCAGTGCTAGAGACTCCTATGGCTACACCTTC.

This chain uses TRBV11-2 with TRBJ2-7; possible D gene TRBD1, 6 bases. CDR3 length: 14 amino acids. The ends were cut back, 3 bases at V and 7 bases at J, with 16 bases in the middle. CDR1 and CDR2 from the germline V gene are SGHAT and FQNNGV. The CDR3 is CASSFSRQVGEQYF. CDR3 nucleotide sequence: TGTGCCAGCAGCTTTTCCCGACAGGTGGGGGAGCAGTACTTC. The whole variable domain, remainder taken from reference TRBV11-2 and TRBJ2-7, is EAGVAQSPRYKIIEKRQSVAFWCNPISGHATLYWYQQILGQGPKLLIQFQNNGVVDDSQLPKDRFSAERLKGVDSTLKIQPAKLEDSAVYLCASSFSRQVGEQYFGPGTRLTVT.

This clonotype showed up many times. This sequence joins TRBV6-5 and TRBJ1-4; D is perhaps TRBD1 (6 bases). The V and J ends lost 4 bases and 7 bases respectively, with 16 bases between them. The CDR3 contains 15 residues. Germline CDR1 is MNHEY and CDR2 is SVGAGI. The CDR3 DNA reads as TGTGCCAGCAGTTTGACAGGCCTTCACCTTGAAAAACTGTTTTTT. Translation: CASSLTGLHLEKLFF.

This clonotype was counted ten times or more. V is TRBV10-3 and J is TRBJ1-2; TRBD1 agrees at 9 bases. The CDR3 consists of 11 residues. In germline, CDR1 is ENHRY, CDR2 SYGVKD. Trimming at V came to 7 bases and at J to 8 bases, leaving 2 bases not matched to a gene. In DNA, the CDR3 is TGTGCCATCACCGGGACAGGGGGCTACACCTTC. It is translated as CAITGTGGYTF.

This clonotype was recorded at least ten times. The chain has TRBV18 and TRBJ1-5; D ambiguous. The CDR3 contains 11 residues. Germline V gives CDR1 KGHSH, CDR2 LQKENI. V gave up 6 bases and J gave up 3 bases, with 3 bases separating them. The CDR3 DNA sequence: TGTGCCAGCTCGCCCAATCAGCCCCAGCATTTT. This translates into CASSPNQPQHF.

The sample holds a few counts of this clonotype. This chain links TRBV11-2 with TRBJ1-5; 7 bases match TRBD1. In germline, CDR1 is SGHAT, CDR2 FQNNGV. V shed 5 bases and J 0 bases; nucleotides not matched to a gene: 4. The CDR3 loop spans 15 amino acids. This CDR3 reads CASSGTVPSNQPQHF. The CDR3 DNA reads TGTGCCAGCAGCGGGACAGTCCCTAGCAATCAGCCCCAGCATTTT.

In this sample, this clonotype turned up many times. The V and J genes are TRBV18 and TRBJ1-4; TRBD1 matches 7 bases. In germline, CDR1 is KGHSH, CDR2 LQKENI. V lost 4 bases and J lost 5; bases outside the gene matches: 7. CDR3 length: 15 residues. The CDR3 DNA sequence: TGTGCCAGCTCACAAAAACAGGGGTTGAATGAAAAACTGTTTTTT. Protein sequence: CASSQKQGLNEKLFF.

J is TRBJ1-4 and V is TRBV2; TRBD1 agrees at 10 bases. The trim removed 8 bases at V and 6 bases at J, leaving 6 bases unmatched. Per the germline V gene, CDR1 is SNHLY and CDR2 is FYNNEI. The CDR3 is 14 amino acids. The chain's CDR3 is CASSPGQGYEKLFF. DNA of the CDR3: TGTGCCAGCTCTCCGGGACAGGGGTATGAAAAACTGTTTTTT. The full variable domain, in which reference TRBV2 and TRBJ1-4 provide the parts outside the CDR3, is EPEVTQTPSHQVTQMGQEVILRCVPISNHLYFYWYRQILGQKVEFLVSFYNNEISEKSEIFDDQFSVERPDGSNFTLKIRSTKLEDSAMYFCASSPGQGYEKLFFGSGTQLSVL.

Only a few counts were recorded for this clonotype. The genes are TRBV29-1 and TRBJ1-5; D remains ambiguous. From germline, CDR1 is SQVTM and CDR2 ANQGSEA. This CDR3 has 14 amino acids. Deletions cut 4 bases from V and 1 base from J, with 11 bases between. The CDR3 coding sequence is TGCAGCGTTGGGACGGCGGGGAGCAATCAGCCCCAGCATTTT. Translation gives CSVGTAGSNQPQHF.

This clonotype was counted many times. V and J are TRBV5-5 and TRBJ2-1, with 12 bases matching TRBD1. Germline loops: CDR1 SGHKS, CDR2 YYEKEE (reference sequence). The CDR3 has 18 residues. The V gene end was trimmed by 4 bases and the J gene end by 7 bases; junction bases not matched to a gene: 15. The CDR3 DNA reads as TGTGCCAGCAGCATGGAGGGGACAGGGGGCTTAGGTGGGAATGAGCAGTTCTTC. It is translated as CASSMEGTGGLGGNEQFF.

This chain connects TRBV7-9 to TRBJ2-1; D not resolved. The CDR3 has 13 amino acids. V shed 3 bases and J shed 8 bases, with 11 bases lying between them. The germline CDR1 and CDR2 sequences are SEHNR and FQNEAQ (reference sequence). The CDR3 DNA reads TGTGCCAGCAGCTTGCCCGCCCGGGATGAGCAGTTCTTC. It encodes CASSLPARDEQFF.

This clonotype appeared many times. This chain connects TRBV7-9 to TRBJ2-3; 10 bases are shared with TRBD2. The CDR3 consists of 16 residues. The germline V gene encodes CDR1 SEHNR and CDR2 FQNEAQ (reference sequence). The trim removed 5 bases at V and 2 bases at J, leaving 7 bases unmatched. CDR3 coding DNA: TGTGCCAGCAGCCCAGCACTAGCGGGGAACACAGATACGCAGTATTTT. This codes for CASSPALAGNTDTQYF.

This clonotype appeared many times. The chain carries TRBV5-6 and TRBJ1-2, with a tentative D call TRBD1 (5 bases). Germline CDR1 reads SGHDT; CDR2 reads YYEEEE. Trimming stripped 2 bases from V and 4 bases from J, with 6 bases between. The CDR3 has 12 residues. CDR3 region: CASSLDSYGYTF. The DNA of the CDR3 is TGTGCCAGCAGCTTAGACAGCTATGGCTACACCTTC.

This clonotype showed up many times. The chain is built from TRBV6-5 and TRBJ2-5; 8 bases are shared with TRBD1. J lost 1 base, V lost 8 bases, and 9 bases had no gene match. The CDR3 has 15 residues. From germline, CDR1 is MNHEY and CDR2 SVGAGI. This CDR3 is CASQEGQASQETQYF. The DNA of the CDR3 is TGTGCCAGCCAAGAGGGACAGGCTAGCCAAGAGACCCAGTACTTC.

This clonotype was recorded a few times. V usage is TRBV12-5 and J usage is TRBJ2-5; TRBD1 is a possible D gene (6 bases). Germline V gives CDR1 LGHNT, CDR2 FRNRAP. This CDR3 is 16 amino acids long. V was shortened by 1 base and J by 7 bases, with 19 bases between the two germline ends. CDR3 sequence reads: CASGLGTGSLGGTQYF. CDR3 nucleotides: TGTGCTAGTGGTTTGGGGACGGGGAGTTTAGGGGGGACCCAGTACTTC.

The table lists this clonotype with many counts. The V and J genes are TRBV7-9 and TRBJ1-6; possibly TRBD1 for D (5 bases). The CDR3 runs 14 residues. Trimming stripped 5 bases from V and 5 bases from J, with 10 bases between. Per germline, CDR1 SEHNR and CDR2 FQNEAQ (reference sequence). This chain's CDR3 is CASSIQGNNSPLHF. The CDR3 DNA follows: TGTGCCAGCAGCATTCAGGGAAATAATTCACCCCTCCACTTT.

The chain recombines TRBV7-9 with TRBJ1-5; D may be TRBD1 (5 bases). Trimming pared 5 bases from V and 5 bases from J, leaving 13 bases between. CDR3 length: 14 residues. From germline, CDR1 is SEHNR and CDR2 FQNEAQ (reference sequence). The CDR3 spells CASSTDRLHQPQHF. CDR3 nucleotides: TGTGCCAGCAGCACCGACAGACTACATCAGCCCCAGCATTTT.